Below, 5 T cell receptor beta chains from the same sample are listed, as sequenced in a study of Graves' ophthalmopathy and Graves' hyperthyroidism. Amplification targeted the TCR beta CDR3 regions, with RNA transcripts as the source material. A first-round RT-PCR used HTBI primers, followed by a second-round multiplex PCR. TCRdb redid the calling of the multiplex PCR reads with MiXCR, one entry per CDR3 protein. Of about 620,000 distinct CDR3 sequences listed, about 20% were seen once; the top ten hold approximately 6.5%. The sequencing input was peripheral blood. These receptors originate from a woman younger than 35 with stable Graves' hyperthyroidism. Some clones in this sample may be carry-over from other donors' samples.

In this sample, this clonotype turned up many times. This chain joins TRBV18 and TRBJ2-5; no firm D call. Looked up from germline, CDR1 is KGHSH and CDR2 is LQKENI. The CDR3 is 13 residues long. V was clipped by 3 bases and J by 2 bases, with 7 bases between them. This CDR3 is CASSPQRQETQYF. DNA for the CDR3: TGTGCCAGCTCACCCCAGCGTCAAGAGACCCAGTACTTC.

The chain combines TRBV9 with TRBJ2-5, with D possibly being TRBD2 (6 bases). Per germline, CDR1 SGDLS and CDR2 YYNGEE. The CDR3 covers 15 residues. V was shortened by 0 bases and J by 5 bases, with 14 bases between the two germline ends. CDR3: CASSVDGREVETQYF. CDR3 coding DNA: TGTGCCAGCAGCGTAGACGGGCGGGAAGTGGAGACCCAGTACTTC. The full variable domain, its missing parts supplied by reference TRBV9 and TRBJ2-5, is DSGVTQTPKHLITATGQRVTLRCSPRSGDLSVYWYQQSLDQGLQFLIQYYNGEERAKGNILERFSAQQFPDLHSELNLSSLELGDSALYFCASSVDGREVETQYFGPGTRLLVL.

This clonotype has just one count. The gene calls are TRBV6-4 and TRBJ1-2; D remains ambiguous. Germline values: CDR1 MRHNA, CDR2 SNTAGT. The CDR3 has 14 residues. Trimming took 4 bases from V and 3 from J, leaving 12 bases between them. The CDR3, as DNA: TGTGCCAGCAGTGGAGGGTCAGCGGACTATGGCTACACCTTC. It translates to CASSGGSADYGYTF.

The chain is built from TRBV25-1 and TRBJ2-7; weak D call: TRBD1 (5 bases). The CDR3 is 13 residues long. The germline CDR1 and CDR2 sequences are MGHDK and SYGVNS. The germline V and J ends were trimmed by 6 bases and 2 bases, with 11 bases remaining between them. The CDR3 reads CASSGRATYEQYF. The CDR3 DNA reads TGTGCCAGCAGCGGCAGGGCCACCTACGAGCAGTACTTC.

This clonotype came up many times. V usage is TRBV19 and J usage is TRBJ1-6; 11 bases align to TRBD1. The CDR3 runs 17 residues. Germline V gene data show CDR1 as LNHDA and CDR2 as SQIVND (reference sequence). Losses at the gene ends were 4 bases for V and 0 bases for J; bases not matched to a gene: 2. The CDR3 spells CASSRTGGSSYNSPLHF. The CDR3 bases are TGTGCCAGTAGTAGGACAGGGGGCAGCTCCTATAATTCACCCCTCCACTTT.